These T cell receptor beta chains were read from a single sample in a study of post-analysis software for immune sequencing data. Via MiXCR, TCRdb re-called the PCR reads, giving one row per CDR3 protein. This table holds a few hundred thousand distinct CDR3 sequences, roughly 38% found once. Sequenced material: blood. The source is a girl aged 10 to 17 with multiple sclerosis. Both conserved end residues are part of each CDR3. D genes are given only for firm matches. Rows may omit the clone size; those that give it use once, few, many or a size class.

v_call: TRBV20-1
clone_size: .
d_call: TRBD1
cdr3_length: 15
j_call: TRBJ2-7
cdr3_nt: TGCAGTGCTAGGGGAACCGGGACAGGGGAAAACGAGCAGTACTTC
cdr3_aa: CSARGTGTGENEQYF

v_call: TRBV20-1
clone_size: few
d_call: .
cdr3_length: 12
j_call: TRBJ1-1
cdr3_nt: TGCAGTGCTAGAGATTACTTCCTTTGGGCTTTCTTT
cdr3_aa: CSARDYFLWAFF

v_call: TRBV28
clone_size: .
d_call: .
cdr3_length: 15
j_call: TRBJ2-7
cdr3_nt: TGTGCCAGCAGTCTCGACAAGCGTATGATCTACGAGCAGTACTTC
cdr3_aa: CASSLDKRMIYEQYF

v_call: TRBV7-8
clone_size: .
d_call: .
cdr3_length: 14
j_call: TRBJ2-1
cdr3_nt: TGTGCCAGCAGCTTCCGGGCCCTGGACAATGAGCAGTTCTTC
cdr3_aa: CASSFRALDNEQFF

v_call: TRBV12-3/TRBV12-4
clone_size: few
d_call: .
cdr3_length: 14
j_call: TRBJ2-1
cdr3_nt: TGTGCCAGCAGTTTAGCGTCGCTTAACAATGAGCAGTTCTTC
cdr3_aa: CASSLASLNNEQFF

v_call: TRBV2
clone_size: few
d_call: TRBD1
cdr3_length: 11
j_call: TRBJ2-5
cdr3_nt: TGTGCCAGCAGGGACAGGGGAGAGCAGTACTTC
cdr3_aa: CASRDRGEQYF

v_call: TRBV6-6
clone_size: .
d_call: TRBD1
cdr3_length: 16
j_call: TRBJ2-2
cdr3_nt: TGTGCCAGCAGTTTTAGAGGGGGCGCCTCCACCGGGGAGCTGTTTTTT
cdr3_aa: CASSFRGGASTGELFF

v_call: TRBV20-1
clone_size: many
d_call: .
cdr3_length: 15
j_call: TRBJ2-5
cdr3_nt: TGCAGTGCCCTAGATGCGCGGACTCCACAAGAGACCCAGTACTTC
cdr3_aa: CSALDARTPQETQYF

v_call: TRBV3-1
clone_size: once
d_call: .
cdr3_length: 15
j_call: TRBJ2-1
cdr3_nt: TGTGCCAGCAGCCCTAGGTCAGGGGATTGGAATGAGCAGTTCTTC
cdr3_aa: CASSPRSGDWNEQFF

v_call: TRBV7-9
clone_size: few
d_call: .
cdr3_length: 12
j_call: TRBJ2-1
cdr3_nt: TGTGCCAGCAGCCCCGAGGGGGTAGGGCAGTTCTTC
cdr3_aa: CASSPEGVGQFF

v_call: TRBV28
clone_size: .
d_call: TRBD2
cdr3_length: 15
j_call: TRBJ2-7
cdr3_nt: TGTGCCAGCAGTCCTCTGGGGAGCGGGGGCTACGAGCAGTACTTC
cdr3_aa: CASSPLGSGGYEQYF

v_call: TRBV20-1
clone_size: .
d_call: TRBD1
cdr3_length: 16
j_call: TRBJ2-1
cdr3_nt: TGCAGTGCTAGAGTCTCAGTGGGACAGGGGCCCAATGAGCAGTTCTTC
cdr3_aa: CSARVSVGQGPNEQFF

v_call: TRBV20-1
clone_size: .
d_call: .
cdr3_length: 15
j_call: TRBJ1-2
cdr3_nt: TGCAGTGCTAGAGAGGCAGGGAGGCGATCCTATGGCTACACCTTC
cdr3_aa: CSAREAGRRSYGYTF

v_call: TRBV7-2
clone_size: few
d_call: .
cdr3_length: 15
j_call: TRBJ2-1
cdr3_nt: TGTGCCAGCAGCTTAAGTATTGGCCGGGCCGATGAGCAGTTCTTC
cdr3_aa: CASSLSIGRADEQFF

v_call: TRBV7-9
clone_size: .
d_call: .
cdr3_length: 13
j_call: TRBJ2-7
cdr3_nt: TGTGCCAGCAGCCCAGAGGGATCCTACGAGCAGTACTTC
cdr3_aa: CASSPEGSYEQYF

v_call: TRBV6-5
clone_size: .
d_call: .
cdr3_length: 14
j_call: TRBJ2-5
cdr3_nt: TGTGCCAGCAGTTACGGGCCGTCCAGGTGGGCCCAGTACTTC
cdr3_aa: CASSYGPSRWAQYF

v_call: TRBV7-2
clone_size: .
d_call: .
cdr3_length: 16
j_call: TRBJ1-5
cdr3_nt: TGTGCCAGCAGCTTAGGAGGATTCTTGGGCAATCAGCCCCAGCATTTT
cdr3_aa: CASSLGGFLGNQPQHF

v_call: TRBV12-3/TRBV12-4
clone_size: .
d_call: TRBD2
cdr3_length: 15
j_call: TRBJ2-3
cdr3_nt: TGTGCCAGCAGTACGACTAGCGGGACGGGAGATACGCAGTATTTT
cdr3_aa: CASSTTSGTGDTQYF

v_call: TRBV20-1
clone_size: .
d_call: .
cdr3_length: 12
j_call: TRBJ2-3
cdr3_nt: TGCAGTGCCCACAGAGTTCCAGATACGCAGTATTTT
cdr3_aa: CSAHRVPDTQYF

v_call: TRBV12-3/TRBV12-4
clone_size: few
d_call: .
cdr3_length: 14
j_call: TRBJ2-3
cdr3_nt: TGTGCCAGCAGTTTATGGGGTACCACAGATACGCAGTATTTT
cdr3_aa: CASSLWGTTDTQYF

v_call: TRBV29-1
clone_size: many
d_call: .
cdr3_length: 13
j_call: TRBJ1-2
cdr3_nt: TGCAGCGTGGGGAACCTCCAGGGGACCGGCTACACCTTC
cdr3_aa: CSVGNLQGTGYTF

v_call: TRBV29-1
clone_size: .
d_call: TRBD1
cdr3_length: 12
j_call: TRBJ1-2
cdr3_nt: TGCAGCGTGGGGGACAGCAACTATGGCTACACCTTC
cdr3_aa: CSVGDSNYGYTF

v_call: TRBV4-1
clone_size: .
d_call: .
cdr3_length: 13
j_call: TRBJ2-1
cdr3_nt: TGCGCCAGCAGCCATAGGTTCGGGGATGAGCAGTTCTTC
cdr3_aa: CASSHRFGDEQFF

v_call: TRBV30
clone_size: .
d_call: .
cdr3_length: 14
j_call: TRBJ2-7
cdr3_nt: TGTGCCTGGAGTGTTTTCAGGGGCGCCTACGAGCAGTACTTC
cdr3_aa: CAWSVFRGAYEQYF

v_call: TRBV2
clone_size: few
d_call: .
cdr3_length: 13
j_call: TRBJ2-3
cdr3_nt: TGTGCCAGCACCTCCGCTAGCACAGATACGCAGTATTTT
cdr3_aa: CASTSASTDTQYF

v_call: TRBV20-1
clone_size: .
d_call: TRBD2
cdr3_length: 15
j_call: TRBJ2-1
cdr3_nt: TGCAGTGCTAGACGAAGCGGGGGGGCAGCGGATAAGCAGTTCTTC
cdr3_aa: CSARRSGGAADKQFF

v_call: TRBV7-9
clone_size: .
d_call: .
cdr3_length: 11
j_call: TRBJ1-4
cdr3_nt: TGTGCCAGCAGCTTAGATGGAAAACTGTTTTTT
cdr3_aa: CASSLDGKLFF

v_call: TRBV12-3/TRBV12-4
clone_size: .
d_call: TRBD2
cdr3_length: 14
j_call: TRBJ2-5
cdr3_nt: TGTGCCAGCAGTGCGGGACTAGCCTACGAGACCCAGTACTTC
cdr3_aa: CASSAGLAYETQYF

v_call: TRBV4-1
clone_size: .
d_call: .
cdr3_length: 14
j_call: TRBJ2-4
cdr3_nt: TGCGCCAGCAGCCGTCAGGGAACCGAAAACATTCAGTACTTC
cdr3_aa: CASSRQGTENIQYF

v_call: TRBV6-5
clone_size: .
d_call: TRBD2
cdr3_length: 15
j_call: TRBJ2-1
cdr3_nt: TGTGCCAGCAGACAACTAGCGGGGGGGGACAATGAGCAGTTCTTC
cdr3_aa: CASRQLAGGDNEQFF

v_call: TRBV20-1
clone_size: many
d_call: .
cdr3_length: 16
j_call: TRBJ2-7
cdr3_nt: TGCAGTGCTAGAGGAACGAGGGCCCTCGCTTCTTCCGAGCAGTACTTC
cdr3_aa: CSARGTRALASSEQYF

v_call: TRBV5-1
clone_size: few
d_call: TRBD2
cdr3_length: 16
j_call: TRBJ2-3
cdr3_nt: TGCGCCAGCAGCTTGGAGGGGAGGGGTGGACCAGATACGCAGTATTTT
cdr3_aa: CASSLEGRGGPDTQYF

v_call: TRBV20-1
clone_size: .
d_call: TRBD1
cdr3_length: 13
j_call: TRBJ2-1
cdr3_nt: TGCAGTGCTGGGGGACAGCCTTACAATGAGCAGTTCTTC
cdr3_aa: CSAGGQPYNEQFF

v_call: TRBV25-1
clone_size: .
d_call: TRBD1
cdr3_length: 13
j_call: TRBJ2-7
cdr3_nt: TGTGCCAGCGGAGGACAGGATACCTACGAGCAGTACTTC
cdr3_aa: CASGGQDTYEQYF